One sample yielded the 9 T cell receptor beta chains listed below, sequenced in a study of blood T cell repertoires in COVID-19. TCRdb's table, derived via immunoSEQ multiplex PCR, lists solely in-frame clones and lacks some. The profile shows 300,000 or so clones, around 90% of them singletons. The sequenced sample consisted of PBMCs or T cells enriched from blood (not recorded which). The origin of the receptors is a woman aged 25-40 years who had recovered from COVID-19.

The chain has TRBV27 and TRBJ2-7; D is possibly TRBD1 (5 bases). The CDR3 is made up of 14 amino acids. Trimming stripped 0 bases from V and 3 bases from J, with 9 bases between. CDR1 MNHEY and CDR2 SMNVEV come from the germline V gene (reference sequence). CDR3 residues: CASSLSGLIYEQYF. CDR3 DNA: TGTGCCAGCAGTTTATCGGGGCTAATCTACGAGCAGTACTTC.

The chain has TRBV7-9 and TRBJ1-4, with D unresolved. There are 14 residues in the CDR3. Per the germline V gene, CDR1 is SEHNR and CDR2 is FQNEAQ (reference sequence). V lost 7 bases to trimming and J lost 0 bases, with 9 bases between them. The CDR3 spells CASTPGTTNEKLFF. CDR3 nucleotides: TGTGCCAGCACCCCGGGTACAACTAATGAAAAACTGTTTTTT.

This chain joins TRBV10-2 and TRBJ2-7; 12 nucleotides line up with TRBD1. Per germline, CDR1 WSHSY and CDR2 SAAADI. The CDR3 has 14 residues. J gave up 2 bases and V 6 bases, and 2 bases lay outside the gene matches. This CDR3 reads CASRGTGGAYEQYF. In DNA, the CDR3 is TGCGCCAGCAGGGGGACAGGGGGCGCCTACGAGCAGTACTTC.

This chain's CDR3 is CASSLEGFTDTQYF. DNA of the CDR3: TGTGCCAGCAGCTTAGAGGGGTTCACAGATACGCAGTATTTT. The chain carries TRBV7-9 and TRBJ2-3; the D gene is possibly TRBD1 (5 bases). Germline loops: CDR1 SEHNR, CDR2 FQNEAQ (reference sequence). The CDR3 has 14 residues. Trimming removed 1 base at V and 2 bases at J, with 7 bases between.

J is TRBJ1-4 and V is TRBV7-2; D is possibly TRBD1 (6 bases). CDR3 length: 15 amino acids. Germline V gene data show CDR1 as SGHTA and CDR2 as FQGNSA. The V gene lost 5 bases and the J gene lost 4 bases, with 14 bases spanning the gap. This CDR3 reads CASSGGGDRNEKLFF. In DNA form, the CDR3 reads TGTGCCAGCAGCGGAGGGGGGGACCGTAATGAAAAACTGTTTTTT.

In its sample, this clone was seen once. The rearrangement joins TRBV3-1 (or the pseudogene TRBV3-2) to TRBJ1-1; D is undetermined. The germline V and J ends were trimmed by 0 bases and 5 bases, with 4 bases remaining between them. CDR3 length: 12 amino acids. The V gene's germline CDR1 is LGHDT and CDR2 YNNKEL (reference sequence). The CDR3 nucleotides read TGTGCCAGCAGCCAAGAGTATACTGAAGCTTTCTTT. This codes for CASSQEYTEAFF.

This chain uses TRBV19 with TRBJ1-2; D may be TRBD1 (5 bases). Germline loops: CDR1 LNHDA, CDR2 SQIVND (reference sequence). V lost 5 bases, J lost 10 bases, and 17 bases lay in between. The CDR3 extends over 13 amino acids. CDR3: CASSAGLPAPYTF. Written as DNA, the CDR3 is TGTGCCAGTAGTGCGGGACTTCCCGCGCCCTACACCTTC.

V is TRBV19 and J is TRBJ2-1; weak D call: TRBD2 (5 bases). There are 14 residues in the CDR3. Germline values: CDR1 LNHDA, CDR2 SQIVND (reference sequence). V shed 8 bases and J shed 3 bases, with 14 bases lying between them. The CDR3 is CASSTGYNYNEQFF. The CDR3 DNA reads TGTGCCAGTTCGACGGGATACAACTACAATGAGCAGTTCTTC.

V gene TRBV4-3 combines with J gene TRBJ2-1; D might be TRBD2 (6 bases). Germline V gene data show CDR1 as LGHNA and CDR2 as YSLEER. Trimming shortened V by 0 bases and J by 2 bases, and 17 bases separated the two germline ends. CDR3 length equals 18 residues. This chain's CDR3 is CASSQDSNPGLPYNEQFF. The CDR3 DNA reads as TGCGCCAGCAGCCAAGATTCCAATCCGGGACTGCCCTACAATGAGCAGTTCTTC.